Listed below are T cell receptor beta chains from one sample, sequenced in a study of patients and donors after allogeneic stem cell transplantation. Each CDR3 protein gets one entry after TCRdb re-called the RT-PCR reads with MiXCR. The profile covers some 87,000 distinct CDR3 sequences, with 45% to 50% appearing a single time and about 58% taken by the ten largest. Sequenced material: blood, either unsorted or a sorted T cell fraction (not recorded which). Receptors were obtained from a human donor who was either an allogeneic HSCT recipient or a stem cell or donor lymphocyte infusion donor (not recorded which). It is not recorded whose cells these are; they may come from a transplant donor. CDR3s include the opening cysteine and the closing phenylalanine or tryptophan. The D gene is left open where the match is weak. Only some rows state a clone size, as once, few, many or a class for expanded clones.

>.|TRBV12-3/TRBV12-4|.|TRBJ1-1
CASSLRQDTEAFF
TGTGCCAGCAGTTTACGACAGGACACTGAAGCTTTCTTT
>.|TRBV7-2|.|TRBJ1-1
CASSLLNEAFF
TGTGCCAGCAGCTTATTGAACGAAGCTTTCTTT
>.|TRBV5-6|.|TRBJ1-2
CASSLGSRPNYGYTF
TGTGCCAGCAGCCTCGGCAGTCGGCCTAACTATGGCTACACCTTC
>.|TRBV12-3/TRBV12-4|.|TRBJ1-5
CASSLGHCQPQHF
TGTGCCAGCAGTTTAGGACACTGCCAGCCCCAGCATTTT
>.|TRBV3-1|.|TRBJ2-1
CASSVAGSYNEQFF
TGTGCCAGCAGTGTGGCGGGCTCCTACAATGAGCAGTTCTTC
>TRBD2|TRBV12-3/TRBV12-4|.|TRBJ2-3
CASSWTSGRAATDTQYF
TGTGCCAGCAGTTGGACTAGCGGGAGGGCAGCGACAGATACGCAGTATTTT
>.|TRBV25-1|once|TRBJ2-2
CASSIGFGTGELFF
TGTGCCAGCAGTATAGGCTTCGGCACCGGGGAGCTGTTTTTT
>.|TRBV18|.|TRBJ1-6
CASSSLGYLDSPLHF
TGTGCCAGCTCATCTTTAGGTTACCTGGATTCACCCCTCCACTTT
>.|TRBV28|few|TRBJ1-5
CASSLSGAYSNQPQHF
TGTGCCAGCAGTTTATCCGGGGCATATAGCAATCAGCCCCAGCATTTT
>.|TRBV7-8|.|TRBJ1-2
CASSLRGLTDGYTF
TGTGCCAGCAGCTTACGAGGACTGACGGATGGCTACACCTTC
>TRBD1|TRBV5-8|.|TRBJ1-2
CASRLLGQGVYGYTF
TGTGCCAGCAGGCTTTTGGGACAGGGGGTATATGGCTACACCTTC
>.|TRBV4-3|once|TRBJ1-2
CASSQADPAGGYTF
TGCGCCAGCAGCCAAGCTGATCCGGCGGGGGGCTACACCTTC
>TRBD1|TRBV5-5|.|TRBJ1-2
CASSSGQAFNYGYTF
TGTGCCAGCAGCTCTGGACAGGCTTTTAACTATGGCTACACCTTC
>TRBD1|TRBV6-5|.|TRBJ2-3
CASSSRGPRSDTQYF
TGTGCCAGCAGTTCCAGGGGGCCAAGGTCAGATACGCAGTATTTT
>.|TRBV20-1|.|TRBJ1-5
CSARDVHNQPQHF
TGCAGTGCTAGAGACGTTCACAATCAGCCCCAGCATTTT
>.|TRBV6-5|.|TRBJ1-4
CASTKDRTTNEKLFF
TGTGCCAGCACTAAGGACCGGACAACTAATGAAAAACTGTTTTTT